Many counts were recorded for the clone carrying this T cell receptor beta chain. Its target is unknown. These data belong to a study of blood T cells in healthy people across ages. Study results and limitations: Bulk PBMC profiling left naive and antigen-experienced comparisons inconclusive. There was no known CMV status for donors, so expanded clonotype changes were possibly confounded. Naive CD4+ cell counts and diversity both ran higher in long-lived than in aged donors. Diversity was estimated from one million T cells, and these estimates were considered underestimates.

This CDR3 comprises 12 residues. V lost 5 bases, J lost 8 bases, and 12 bases lay in between. Primers used in a second PCR of about 6 to 11 cycles were a sample-barcoded 5' primer and a J-beta primer mix. TCRdb re-analysed the 5' RACE reads in MiXCR, keeping a single row per CDR3 protein. The table includes 450,000 to 700,000 distinct CDR3 sequences, 25% to 30% detected once. This chain connects TRBV12-3 or TRBV12-4 to TRBJ1-2, with unresolved D. This receptor was taken from a woman in her 70s in good health. Input material: blood. CDR3 bases: TGTGCCAGCAGTCTAAACCGCGGAGGCTACACCTTC. It translates to CASSLNRGGYTF.